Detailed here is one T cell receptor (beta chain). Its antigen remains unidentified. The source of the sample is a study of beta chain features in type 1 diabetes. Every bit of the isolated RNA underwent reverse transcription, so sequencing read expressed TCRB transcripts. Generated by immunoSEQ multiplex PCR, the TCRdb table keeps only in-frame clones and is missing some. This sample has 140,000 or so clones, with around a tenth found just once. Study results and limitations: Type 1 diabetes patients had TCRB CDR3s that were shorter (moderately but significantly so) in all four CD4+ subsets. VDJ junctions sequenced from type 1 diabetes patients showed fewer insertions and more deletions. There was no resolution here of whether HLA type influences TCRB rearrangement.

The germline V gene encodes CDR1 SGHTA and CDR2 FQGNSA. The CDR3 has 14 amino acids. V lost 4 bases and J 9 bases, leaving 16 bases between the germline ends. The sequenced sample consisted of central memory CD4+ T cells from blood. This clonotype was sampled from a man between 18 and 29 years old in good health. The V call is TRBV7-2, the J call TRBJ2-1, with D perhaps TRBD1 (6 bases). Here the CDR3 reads CASSSNGTPGEQFF. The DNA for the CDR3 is TGTGCCAGCAGCTCTAACGGGACACCCGGTGAGCAGTTCTTC.